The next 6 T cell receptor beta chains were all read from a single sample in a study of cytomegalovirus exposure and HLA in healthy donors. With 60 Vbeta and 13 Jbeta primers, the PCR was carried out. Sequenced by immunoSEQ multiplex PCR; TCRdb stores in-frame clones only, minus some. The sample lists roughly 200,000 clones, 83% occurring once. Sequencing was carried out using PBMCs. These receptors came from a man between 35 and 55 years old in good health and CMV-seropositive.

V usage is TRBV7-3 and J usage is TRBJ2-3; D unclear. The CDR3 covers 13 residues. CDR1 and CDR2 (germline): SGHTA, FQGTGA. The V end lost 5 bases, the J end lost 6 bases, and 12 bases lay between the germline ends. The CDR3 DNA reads TGTGCCAGCAGCCAACAGTTTGACGATACGCAGTATTTT. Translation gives CASSQQFDDTQYF.

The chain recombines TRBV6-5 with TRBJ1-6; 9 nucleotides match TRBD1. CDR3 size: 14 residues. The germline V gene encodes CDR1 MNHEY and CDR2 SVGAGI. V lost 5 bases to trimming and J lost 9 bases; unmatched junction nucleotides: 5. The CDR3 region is CASSTGQGFSPLHF. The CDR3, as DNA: TGTGCCAGCAGTACGGGACAGGGCTTTTCACCCCTCCACTTT.

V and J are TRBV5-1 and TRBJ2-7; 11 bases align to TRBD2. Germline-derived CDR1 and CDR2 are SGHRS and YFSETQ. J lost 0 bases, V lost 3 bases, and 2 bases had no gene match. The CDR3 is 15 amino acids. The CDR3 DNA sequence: TGCGCCAGCAGCTCGGGACTAGCGGTCTCCTACGAGCAGTACTTC. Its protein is CASSSGLAVSYEQYF.

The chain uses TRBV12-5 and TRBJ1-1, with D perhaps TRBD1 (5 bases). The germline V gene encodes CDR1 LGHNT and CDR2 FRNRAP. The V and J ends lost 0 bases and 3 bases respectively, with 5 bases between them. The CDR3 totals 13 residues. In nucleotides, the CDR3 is TGTGCTAGTGGTTTGGTACAGGACACTGAAGCTTTCTTT. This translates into CASGLVQDTEAFF.

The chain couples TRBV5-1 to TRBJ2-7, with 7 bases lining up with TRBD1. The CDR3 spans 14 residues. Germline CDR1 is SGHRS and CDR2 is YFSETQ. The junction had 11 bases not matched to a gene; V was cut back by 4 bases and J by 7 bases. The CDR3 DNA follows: TGCGCCAGCAGCCGGGACAGTTTTCCTGGGGAGCAGTACTTC. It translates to CASSRDSFPGEQYF.

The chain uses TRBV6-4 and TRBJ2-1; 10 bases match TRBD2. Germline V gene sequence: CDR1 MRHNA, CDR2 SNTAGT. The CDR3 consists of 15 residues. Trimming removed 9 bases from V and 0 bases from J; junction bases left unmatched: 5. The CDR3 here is CASRPSGSSYNEQFF. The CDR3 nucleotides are TGTGCCAGTCGTCCTAGCGGGAGCTCCTACAATGAGCAGTTCTTC.